This TCR beta chain was sequenced for a study of T-cell reconstitution after alpha-beta-depleted transplantation in children. This clonotype has ten or more counts. V lost 4 bases, J lost 3 bases, and 10 bases lay in between. CDR1 and CDR2 from the germline V gene are SGHTA and FQGNSA. The CDR3 is 15 residues long. Researchers prepared the TCRbeta library using unique molecular identifiers, the study reports. TCRdb called the PCR reads again in MiXCR, with one record for every CDR3 protein. The sample lists about 600,000 distinct CDR3 sequences; approximately 12% were seen once. This sequence was found in a male patient under 18 who had a stem cell transplant for acute myeloid leukemia, so the T cells may come from the graft donor. V is TRBV7-2 and J is TRBJ1-6; the D gene is possibly TRBD1 (6 bases). The sample in question was PBMCs, mostly from graft donor cells, obtained 360 days after TCRalphabeta/CD19-depleted stem cell transplant. The CDR3 DNA follows: TGTGCCAGCAGCTCTTACAGGGTCTATAATTCACCCCTCCACTTT. Translation: CASSSYRVYNSPLHF. Combining the CDR3 with reference TRBV7-2 and TRBJ1-6 gives the whole variable domain GAGVSQSPSNKVTEKGKDVELRCDPISGHTALYWYRQSLGQGLEFLIYFQGNSAPDKSGLPSDRFSAERTGGSVSTLTIQRTQQEDSAVYLCASSSYRVYNSPLHFGNGTRLTVT.